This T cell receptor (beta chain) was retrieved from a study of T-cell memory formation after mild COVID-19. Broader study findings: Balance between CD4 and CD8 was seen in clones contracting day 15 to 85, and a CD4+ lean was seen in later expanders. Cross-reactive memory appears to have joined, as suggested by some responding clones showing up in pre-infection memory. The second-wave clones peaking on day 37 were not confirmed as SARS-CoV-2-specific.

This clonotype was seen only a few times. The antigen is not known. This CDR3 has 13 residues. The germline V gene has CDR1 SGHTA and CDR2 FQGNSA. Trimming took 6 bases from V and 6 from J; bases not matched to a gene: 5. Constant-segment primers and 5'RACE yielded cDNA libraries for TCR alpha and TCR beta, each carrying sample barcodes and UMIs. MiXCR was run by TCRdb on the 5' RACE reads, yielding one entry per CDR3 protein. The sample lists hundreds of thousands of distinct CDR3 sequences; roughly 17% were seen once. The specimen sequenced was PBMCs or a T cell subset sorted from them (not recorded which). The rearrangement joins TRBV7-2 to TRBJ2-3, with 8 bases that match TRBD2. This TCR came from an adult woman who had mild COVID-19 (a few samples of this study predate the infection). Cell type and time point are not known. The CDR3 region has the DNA TGTGCCAGCAGGAGCGGGGGTCTCGATACGCAGTATTTT. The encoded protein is CASRSGGLDTQYF.